This T cell receptor (beta chain) was captured in a study of beta chain features in type 1 diabetes. The germline V and J ends were trimmed by 4 bases and 5 bases, with 5 bases remaining between them. The CDR3 runs 11 residues. Germline loops: CDR1 ENHRY, CDR2 SYGVKD. Whole-study findings and limits: Across all four CD4+ subsets, people with type 1 diabetes showed modestly shorter TCRB CDR3s. There were fewer insertions and more deletions at the VDJ junctions of type 1 diabetes patients.

cDNA synthesis used the whole RNA isolate, giving expressed TCRB sequences. The assay was immunoSEQ multiplex PCR, and TCRdb's table has in-frame clones only and misses some. The sample lists around 710,000 clones, 9.5% to 15% occurring once. Each sorted population was over 95% pure. A word on this clone: Its specificity is unknown.

The chain is built from TRBV10-3 and TRBJ1-2; D is uncertain. The source material was naive CD4+ T cells from blood. This sequence originates from a man younger than 40 with type 1 diabetes. DNA of the CDR3: TGTGCCATCAGTGGGCGGTATGGCTACACCTTC. This sequence encodes CAISGRYGYTF.